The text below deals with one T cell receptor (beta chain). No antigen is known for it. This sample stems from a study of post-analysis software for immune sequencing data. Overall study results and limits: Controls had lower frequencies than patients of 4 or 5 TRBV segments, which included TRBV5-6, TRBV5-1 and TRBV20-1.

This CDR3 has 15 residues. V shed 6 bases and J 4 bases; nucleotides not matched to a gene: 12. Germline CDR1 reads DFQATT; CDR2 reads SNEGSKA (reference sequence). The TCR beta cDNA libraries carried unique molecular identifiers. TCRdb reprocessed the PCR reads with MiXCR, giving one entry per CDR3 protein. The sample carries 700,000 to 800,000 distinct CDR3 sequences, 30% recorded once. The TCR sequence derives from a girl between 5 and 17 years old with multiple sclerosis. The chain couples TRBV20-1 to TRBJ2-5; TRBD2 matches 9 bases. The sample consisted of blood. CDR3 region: CSAKGGSGRLETQYF. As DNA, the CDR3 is TGCAGTGCCAAGGGGGGAAGCGGGAGGTTAGAGACCCAGTACTTC.